The next 23 T cell receptor beta chains were all read from a single sample in a study of cytomegalovirus exposure and HLA in healthy donors. The study ran its PCR with 60 Vbeta and 13 Jbeta primers. Libraries were prepared by immunoSEQ multiplex PCR; TCRdb keeps only in-frame clonotypes and omits some of them. This sample has around 57,000 clones, with roughly 90% found just once. The source material was PBMCs. The origin of the receptors is a man aged 25 to 40 in good health and CMV-seropositive.

The chain employs TRBV7-8 and TRBJ2-7, with a possible D match to TRBD1 (7 bases). Germline CDR1 SGHVS, CDR2 FQNEAQ. CDR3 size: 17 residues. V was trimmed by 4 bases and J by 3 bases, leaving 22 bases between them. The CDR3 sequence is CASSSRQGGLRIYEQYF. CDR3 sequence (DNA): TGTGCCAGCAGCTCCAGACAGGGCGGACTAAGGATCTACGAGCAGTACTTC.

This chain joins TRBV28 and TRBJ1-4, with 8 bases fitting TRBD1. CDR3 length equals 17 residues. The V segment lost 6 bases and the J segment 5 bases; nucleotides outside the gene matches: 14. Germline values: CDR1 MDHEN, CDR2 SYDVKM. The CDR3 loop is CASSSSGQGRSNEKLFF. As DNA, the CDR3 is TGTGCCAGCAGCTCGAGCGGACAGGGCCGTTCCAATGAAAAACTGTTTTTT.

By share of the sample, this clone is medium-sized. V and J are TRBV2 and TRBJ1-4, with a possible D match to TRBD1 (6 bases). V was trimmed by 5 bases and J by 7 bases, leaving 11 bases between them. Germline V gene lookup returns CDR1 SNHLY and CDR2 FYNNEI. The CDR3 has 13 residues. CDR3 coding DNA: TGTGCCAGCAGTACCGCAGGGGTTGAAAAACTGTTTTTT. Translation gives CASSTAGVEKLFF.

A word on this clone: One end of the junction is discordant with germline, which a read error may explain. The chain combines TRBV2 with TRBJ2-5; no firm D call. The V gene's germline CDR1 is SNHLY and CDR2 FYNNEI. The CDR3 runs to 13 residues. The chain's CDR3 is CASREDGEETQYF. The CDR3 bases are TGTGCCAGCAGGGAAGACGGTGAAGAGACCCAGTACTTC.

This clone appeared a single time. The chain carries TRBV4-3 and TRBJ2-5; D is perhaps TRBD1 (5 bases). From germline, CDR1 is LGHNA and CDR2 YSLEER. Between the trimmed V and J ends, which lost 0 bases and 5 bases, there was a span of 10 bases. CDR3 length equals 14 residues. The CDR3 region is CASSQDVSGETQYF. The CDR3 region has the DNA TGCGCCAGCAGCCAAGATGTGTCAGGGGAGACCCAGTACTTC.

This sequence joins TRBV21-1 and TRBJ2-3; the D call TRBD1 from the table was never checked on the DNA. TRBV21-1 represents a pseudogene. The length of the CDR3 is 15 residues. CDR3 sequence reads: CASSSGWASTDTQYF. Written as DNA, the CDR3 is TGTGCCAGCAGCTCAGGGTGGGCTAGCACAGATACGCAGTATTTT.

The chain uses TRBV27 and TRBJ2-7; TRBD1 matches 8 bases. Germline loops: CDR1 MNHEY, CDR2 SMNVEV (reference sequence). This CDR3 is built from 11 residues. J gave up 3 bases and V 10 bases, and 2 bases lay outside the gene matches. The CDR3 sequence: CAIRGHYEQYF. In DNA form, the CDR3 reads TGTGCCATCAGGGGGCACTACGAGCAGTACTTC.

The rearrangement uses TRBV18 and TRBJ2-7; TRBD2 aligns across 9 bases. Germline assignment: CDR1 KGHSH and CDR2 LQKENI. This CDR3 spans 14 amino acids. The junction had 6 bases not matched to a gene; V was cut back by 3 bases and J by 6 bases. The CDR3: CASSPASGKGEQYF. The CDR3 DNA is TGTGCCAGCTCACCTGCTAGCGGGAAGGGCGAGCAGTACTTC.

The gene calls are TRBV5-1 and TRBJ1-2, with a weak D call TRBD1 (6 bases). The CDR3 is 15 amino acids. Looked up from germline, CDR1 is SGHRS and CDR2 is YFSETQ. V shed 0 bases and J shed 8 bases, with 17 bases lying between them. CDR3 sequence (DNA): TGCGCCAGCAGCTTGGATCTGGACAGAGGTGAGGGCTACACCTTC. Its protein product is CASSLDLDRGEGYTF.

The chain employs TRBV14 and TRBJ2-3; D may be TRBD1 (6 bases). The V end lost 4 bases, the J end lost 0 bases, and 14 bases lay between the germline ends. The CDR3 consists of 16 residues. Looked up from germline, CDR1 is SGHDN and CDR2 is FVKESK. CDR3 in DNA: TGTGCCAGCAGCCGACAGGCCAGTCCTAGCACAGATACGCAGTATTTT. Protein: CASSRQASPSTDTQYF.

The rearrangement joins TRBV7-2 to TRBJ2-5; 11 positions agree with TRBD1. Germline CDR1 and CDR2: SGHTA and FQGNSA. The J segment lost 4 bases and the V segment lost 8 bases, leaving 6 bases of the junction unmatched. The CDR3 extends over 14 amino acids. CDR3 loop: CASGVGQGGETQYF. For the CDR3, the DNA is TGTGCCAGCGGAGTGGGACAGGGGGGAGAGACCCAGTACTTC.

The chain employs TRBV6-5 and TRBJ2-3; TRBD2 matches at 9 bases. This CDR3 region has 16 residues. J gave up 0 bases and V 4 bases, and 5 bases lay outside the gene matches. The germline V gene has CDR1 MNHEY and CDR2 SVGAGI. The CDR3 nucleotides are TGTGCCAGCAGTTTGCGGGAGGGCCGAAGCACAGATACGCAGTATTTT. This codes for CASSLREGRSTDTQYF.

The chain uses TRBV6-1 and TRBJ2-7; TRBD2 might be the D (5 bases). This CDR3 has 13 residues. Trimming removed 6 bases from V and 3 bases from J, with 12 bases in between. Germline CDR1 is MNHNS and CDR2 is SASEGT. The CDR3, as DNA: TGTGCCAGCAGCCGCCATGCGGGCTACGAGCAGTACTTC. It codes for CASSRHAGYEQYF.

V is TRBV6-1 and J is TRBJ1-1; D unclear. The V end lost 3 bases, the J end lost 1 base, and 12 bases lay between the germline ends. The CDR3 loop spans 15 amino acids. Germline CDR1 and CDR2: MNHNS and SASEGT. The CDR3 DNA follows: TGTGCCAGCAGTGATGTACAGAGAGCGAACACTGAAGCTTTCTTT. Translation gives CASSDVQRANTEAFF.

This clone appeared a single time. The chain recombines TRBV18 with TRBJ2-1; 9 bases match TRBD2. Germline V gives CDR1 KGHSH, CDR2 LQKENI. The length of the CDR3 is 15 residues. J was trimmed by 1 base and V by 5 bases; bases with no gene match: 3. CDR3 coding DNA: TGTGCCAGCTCATCTAGCGGGGTATCCTACAATGAGCAGTTCTTC. It codes for CASSSSGVSYNEQFF. Supplemented by reference TRBV18 and TRBJ2-1, the full variable domain reads NAGVMQNPRHLVRRRGQEARLRCSPMKGHSHVYWYRQLPEEGLKFMVYLQKENIIDESGMPKERFSAEFPKEGPSILRIQQVVRGDSAAYFCASSSSGVSYNEQFFGPGTRLTVL.

The V gene is TRBV19, the J gene TRBJ2-2; possibly TRBD2 for D (5 bases). This CDR3 region has 15 residues. CDR1 LNHDA and CDR2 SQIVND come from the germline V gene (reference sequence). The V end was cut by 1 base, the J end by 4 bases, with 10 bases between. CDR3: CASSIGGGFTGELFF. CDR3 sequence (DNA): TGTGCCAGTAGTATAGGTGGAGGTTTCACCGGGGAGCTGTTTTTT.

V gene TRBV21-1 combines with J gene TRBJ1-4; the listed D gene, TRBD1, was not tested against the DNA. TRBV21-1 is assigned pseudogene status. The CDR3 extends over 17 amino acids. CDR3 sequence reads: CASSKGPEGATNEKLFF. CDR3 nucleotides: TGTGCCAGCAGCAAAGGACCTGAGGGGGCAACTAATGAAAAACTGTTTTTT.

This chain uses TRBV28 with TRBJ1-3; D not certain. This CDR3 region has 13 residues. Between the trimmed V and J ends, which lost 8 bases and 0 bases, there was a span of 8 bases. Looked up from germline, CDR1 is MDHEN and CDR2 is SYDVKM. CDR3 in DNA: TGTGCCAGCGGTACAGTCTCTGGAAACACCATATATTTT. Protein product: CASGTVSGNTIYF.

The V call is TRBV28, the J call TRBJ2-7; TRBD2 agrees at 11 bases. In germline, CDR1 is MDHEN, CDR2 SYDVKM. The trim removed 8 bases at V and 6 bases at J, leaving 12 bases unmatched. CDR3 length equals 15 residues. The CDR3 spells CASLSSSSGRVEQYF. The CDR3, as DNA: TGTGCCAGCCTTTCATCAAGTAGCGGGAGGGTCGAGCAGTACTTC.

The chain employs TRBV28 and TRBJ1-5, with 7 positions matching TRBD1. The V and J ends lost 5 bases and 3 bases, in that order; junction bases with no gene match: 7. Per germline, CDR1 MDHEN and CDR2 SYDVKM. This CDR3 has 15 amino acids. CDR3 nucleotide sequence: TGTGCCAGCAGTCGACTCACAGGGGTCAATCAGCCCCAGCATTTT. Protein sequence: CASSRLTGVNQPQHF.

The chain carries TRBV7-9 and TRBJ1-5; D is ambiguous. The CDR3 length is 15 residues. CDR1 and CDR2 (germline): SEHNR, FQNEAQ (reference sequence). The CDR3 here is CSGSPAGSSNQPQHF. For the CDR3, the DNA is TGTTCCGGCAGCCCCGCGGGTTCCAGCAATCAGCCCCAGCATTTT.

This chain uses TRBV27 with TRBJ2-5; D possibly corresponds to TRBD1 (6 bases). Between the trimmed V and J ends, which lost 3 bases and 1 base, there was a span of 12 bases. Germline V gives CDR1 MNHEY, CDR2 SMNVEV (reference sequence). This CDR3 comprises 15 residues. CDR3 amino acids: CASSFRGYPQETQYF. CDR3 DNA: TGTGCCAGCAGTTTCAGGGGATACCCCCAAGAGACCCAGTACTTC.

The chain recombines TRBV18 with TRBJ1-4; TRBD1 is a possible D gene (6 bases). This CDR3 is built from 15 residues. Germline assignment: CDR1 KGHSH and CDR2 LQKENI. Trimming left V 3 bases short and J 8 bases short, with 16 bases between. The CDR3 protein is CASSPTQGLGEKLFF. In nucleotides, the CDR3 is TGTGCCAGCTCACCTACACAGGGATTAGGGGAAAAACTGTTTTTT.